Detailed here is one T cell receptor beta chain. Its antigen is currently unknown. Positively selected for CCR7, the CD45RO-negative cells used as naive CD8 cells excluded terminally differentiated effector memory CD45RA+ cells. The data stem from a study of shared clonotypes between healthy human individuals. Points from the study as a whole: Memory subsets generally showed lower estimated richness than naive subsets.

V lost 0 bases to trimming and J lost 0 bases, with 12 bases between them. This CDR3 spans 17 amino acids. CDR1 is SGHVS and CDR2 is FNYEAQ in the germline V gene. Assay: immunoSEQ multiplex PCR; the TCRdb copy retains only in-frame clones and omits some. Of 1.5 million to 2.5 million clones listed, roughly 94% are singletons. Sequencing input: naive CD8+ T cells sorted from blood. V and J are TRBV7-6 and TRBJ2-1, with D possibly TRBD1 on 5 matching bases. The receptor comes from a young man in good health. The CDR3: CASSLAWGQSSYNEQFF. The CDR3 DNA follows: TGTGCCAGCAGCTTAGCTTGGGGCCAAAGCTCCTACAATGAGCAGTTCTTC.